Shown below are 22 T cell receptor beta chains from a single sample sequenced in a study of T cell therapy after organ transplantation. Their target antigens are unknown. Assay used: immunoSEQ multiplex PCR; TCRdb lists only in-frame clones, some missing. In the table there are 20,000 to 25,000 clones, 80% to 85% of which are singletons. As to time point: 20-29 weeks after completion of therapy. Sequenced material: CD8+ T cells from blood, taken after autologous CMV-specific T cell therapy. These receptors were collected from a human patient who had received a solid organ transplant and had CMV disease. Some T cells may arise from the graft donor.

The chain uses TRBV30 and TRBJ2-7, with unresolved D. Trimming took off 2 bases at V and 1 base at J, with 6 bases between the two ends. The germline gives CDR1 GTSNPN, CDR2 SVGIG (reference sequence). The CDR3 sequence is 12 residues long. CDR3 residues: CAWSWGSYEQYF. The CDR3 DNA reads as TGTGCCTGGAGTTGGGGATCCTACGAGCAGTACTTC.

This chain connects TRBV4-3 to TRBJ1-1, with 8 bases identical to TRBD1. Per the germline V gene, CDR1 is LGHNA and CDR2 is YSLEER. The ends lost 5 bases at V and 2 bases at J; junction bases unmatched: 4. CDR3 length: 14 residues. The CDR3: CASSFGQGNTEAFF. The CDR3 DNA is TGCGCCAGCAGCTTTGGACAGGGAAACACTGAAGCTTTCTTT.

This clone was observed a single time. V gene TRBV5-1 combines with J gene TRBJ2-7, with D hard to call. CDR1 SGHRS and CDR2 YFSETQ come from the germline V gene. CDR3 length: 13 residues. The V end was cut by 4 bases, the J end by 5 bases, with 13 bases between. The CDR3 nucleotides are TGCGCCAGCAGCCCAAGCCACTCGGACGAGCAGTACTTC. Amino acids: CASSPSHSDEQYF.

The gene calls are TRBV5-1 and TRBJ1-1, with D perhaps matching TRBD1 (5 bases). Looked up from germline, CDR1 is SGHRS and CDR2 is YFSETQ. The CDR3 has 11 amino acids. V lost 8 bases to trimming and J lost 4 bases, with 9 bases between them. The CDR3 DNA reads as TGCGCCAGGGTTACAGGCACTGAAGCTTTCTTT. This gives the protein CARVTGTEAFF. The variable domain in full, completed from reference TRBV5-1 and TRBJ1-1, reads KAGVTQTPRYLIKTRGQQVTLSCSPISGHRSVSWYQQTPGQGLQFLFEYFSETQRNKGNFPGRFSGRQFSNSRSEMNVSTLELGDSALYLCARVTGTEAFFGQGTRLTVV.

The J gene is TRBJ1-5, the V gene TRBV9; D gene uncertain. This CDR3 has 15 residues. The ends were cut back, 4 bases at V and 3 bases at J, with 14 bases in the middle. Germline lookup yields CDR1 SGDLS and CDR2 YYNGEE. The CDR3 region has the DNA TGTGCCAGCAGCACTGAAGGGCGGCCCAATCAGCCCCAGCATTTT. Translation: CASSTEGRPNQPQHF.

This clone came up a few times. CDR3 protein: CATQSGSSYNEQFF. DNA of the CDR3: TGTGCCACCCAGAGTGGGAGCTCCTACAATGAGCAGTTCTTC. This chain connects TRBV28 to TRBJ2-1, with D maybe TRBD2 (5 bases). The CDR3 length is 14 residues. V lost 10 bases to trimming and J lost 0 bases, with 13 bases between them. CDR1 is MDHEN, CDR2 SYDVKM, per germline.

This clone has more than one count but fewer than ten. The gene calls are TRBV9 and TRBJ2-7, with 7 nucleotides matching TRBD1. Germline loops: CDR1 SGDLS, CDR2 YYNGEE. The CDR3 has 14 amino acids. J was trimmed by 0 bases and V by 3 bases; bases with no gene match: 3. In DNA form, the CDR3 reads TGTGCCAGCAGCGCCGGACAGGACTCCTACGAGCAGTACTTC. Translating gives CASSAGQDSYEQYF. Drawing the rest from reference TRBV9 and TRBJ2-7, the complete variable domain is DSGVTQTPKHLITATGQRVTLRCSPRSGDLSVYWYQQSLDQGLQFLIQYYNGEERAKGNILERFSAQQFPDLHSELNLSSLELGDSALYFCASSAGQDSYEQYFGPGTRLTVT.

This chain uses TRBV14 with TRBJ2-7, with TRBD1 as a possible D gene (6 bases). The CDR3 has 14 amino acids. The V gene's germline CDR1 is SGHDN and CDR2 FVKESK. Trimming left V 4 bases short and J 10 bases short, with 20 bases between. CDR3 sequence (DNA): TGTGCCAGCAGCCCCAAACAGGGTTGGCGACTTCAGTACTTC. This codes for CASSPKQGWRLQYF.

The rearrangement joins TRBV7-9 to TRBJ1-4, with D unresolved. Germline assignment: CDR1 SEHNR and CDR2 FQNEAQ (reference sequence). This CDR3 is built from 13 residues. Between the trimmed V and J ends, which lost 5 bases and 8 bases, there was a span of 12 bases. The CDR3 here is CASSLPAGEKLFF. The CDR3 DNA is TGTGCCAGCAGCCTGCCCGCGGGGGAAAAACTGTTTTTT.

This clone was seen more than once but under ten times. V usage is TRBV4-1 and J usage is TRBJ1-1; 7 nucleotides line up with TRBD1. Per germline, CDR1 MGHRA and CDR2 YSYEKL. With 2 bases clipped from V and 4 bases from J, the junction kept 10 bases outside the gene matches. The CDR3 sequence is 16 residues long. The CDR3 reads CASSQFHDREGTEAFF. The CDR3 region has the DNA TGCGCCAGCAGCCAATTTCACGACAGGGAGGGCACTGAAGCTTTCTTT.

The genes are TRBV5-5 and TRBJ2-1; D gene uncertain. V dropped 2 bases and J dropped 6 bases, with 3 bases sitting between them. This CDR3 contains 11 residues. Germline V gene lookup returns CDR1 SGHKS and CDR2 YYEKEE (reference sequence). DNA of the CDR3: TGTGCCAGCAGCTTAATCAATGAGCAGTTCTTC. Translating gives CASSLINEQFF.

The gene calls are TRBV2 and TRBJ1-5; D possibly corresponds to TRBD1 (5 bases). The CDR3 runs 13 residues. V was shortened by 8 bases and J by 7 bases, with 15 bases between the two germline ends. The germline V gene encodes CDR1 SNHLY and CDR2 FYNNEI. CDR3 DNA sequence: TGTGCCAGCGGAGGCCCAGGGAGGCAGCCCCAGCATTTT. Protein sequence: CASGGPGRQPQHF.

The V and J genes are TRBV27 and TRBJ2-5; 10 bases map to TRBD1. J gave up 5 bases and V 1 base, and 1 base lay outside the gene matches. Germline CDR1 reads MNHEY; CDR2 reads SMNVEV (reference sequence). This CDR3 is 14 amino acids long. In DNA form, the CDR3 reads TGTGCCAGCAGTTTATGGGGACAGGGGGAGACCCAGTACTTC. It is translated as CASSLWGQGETQYF.

This clone was picked up a small number of times. At the DNA level, this CDR3 is encoded by other sequences in the same sample as well. The chain has TRBV6-5 and TRBJ1-1; D ambiguous. V lost 5 bases to trimming and J lost 3 bases, with 10 bases between them. This CDR3 comprises 13 residues. Germline V CDR1 and CDR2: MNHEY, SVGAGI. The CDR3, as DNA: TGTGCCAGCAGTCACCGCGGATACACTGAAGCTTTCTTT. It yields the protein CASSHRGYTEAFF.

The chain carries TRBV5-1 and TRBJ1-3; no firm D call. Trimming took 4 bases from V and 4 from J, leaving 9 bases between them. The CDR3 has 13 residues. CDR1 is SGHRS, CDR2 YFSETQ, per germline. The CDR3 DNA is TGCGCCAGCAGCCGGACGTACGGAAACACCATATATTTT. It specifies CASSRTYGNTIYF.

The V gene is TRBV6-5, the J gene TRBJ2-7; no reliable D call. V lost 8 bases and J lost 0, with 8 bases in between. Germline CDR1 reads MNHEY; CDR2 reads SVGAGI. CDR3 length: 12 residues. The CDR3 region has the DNA TGTGCCAGCGAAGGTGGCTCCTACGAGCAGTACTTC. This translates into CASEGGSYEQYF.

This chain links TRBV13 with TRBJ2-1, with D perhaps TRBD2 (6 bases). CDR1 is PRHDT, CDR2 FYEKMQ, per germline (reference sequence). Trimming took 5 bases from V and 5 from J, leaving 19 bases between them. This CDR3 spans 16 amino acids. The CDR3 loop is CASSPSVGGRNNEQFF. The CDR3 nucleotides read TGTGCCAGCAGCCCTTCGGTGGGGGGACGGAACAATGAGCAGTTCTTC.

This chain links TRBV5-1 with TRBJ2-7, with 12 bases aligning to TRBD1. The CDR3 has 14 residues. Germline CDR1 and CDR2: SGHRS and YFSETQ. V trimming: 4 bases; J trimming: 5 bases; junction bases outside the gene matches: 4. The CDR3 DNA reads as TGCGCCAGCAGCCCGGGGACAGGGGGCGACGAGCAGTACTTC. Translation gives CASSPGTGGDEQYF.

V gene TRBV19 combines with J gene TRBJ2-7, with D tentatively TRBD1 or TRBD2 (5 bases each). The germline gives CDR1 LNHDA, CDR2 SQIVND (reference sequence). This CDR3 spans 14 amino acids. With 5 bases removed from V and 3 bases from J, the gap between germline ends came to 14 bases. CDR3 nucleotide sequence: TGTGCCAGTAGTGCCGGGACGGCGGGCTACGAGCAGTACTTC. Translated: CASSAGTAGYEQYF.

The rearrangement uses TRBV18 and TRBJ1-2; possibly TRBD1 for D (5 bases). V dropped 3 bases and J dropped 1 base, with 12 bases sitting between them. Germline V gene sequence: CDR1 KGHSH, CDR2 LQKENI. This CDR3 spans 15 amino acids. The CDR3 DNA is TGTGCCAGCTCACCTGAGTTTGGGGGTAACTATGGCTACACCTTC. Translation gives CASSPEFGGNYGYTF.

In its sample, this clone was seen a few times. The rearrangement joins TRBV6-5 to TRBJ1-4, with D possibly matching TRBD1 (5 bases). V was clipped by 4 bases and J by 5 bases, with 14 bases between them. This CDR3 region has 15 residues. Germline values: CDR1 MNHEY, CDR2 SVGAGI. CDR3 sequence (DNA): TGTGCCAGCAGTTCGGGGGGGAATCAAAATGAAAAACTGTTTTTT. This codes for CASSSGGNQNEKLFF.

This chain uses TRBV7-9 with TRBJ2-3; the match to TRBD2 covers 11 bases. The CDR3 has 17 residues. Losses at the gene ends were 0 bases for V and 8 bases for J; bases not matched to a gene: 10. From germline, CDR1 is SEHNR and CDR2 FQNEAQ (reference sequence). The CDR3 loop reads CASSLAGLAEGRGTQYF. CDR3 nucleotides: TGTGCCAGCAGCTTAGCGGGACTAGCGGAGGGCAGAGGTACGCAGTATTTT. Full variable domain (outside the CDR3, taken from reference TRBV7-9 and TRBJ2-3): DTGVSQNPRHKITKRGQNVTFRCDPISEHNRLYWYRQTLGQGPEFLTYFQNEAQLEKSRLLSDRFSAERPKGSFSTLEIQRTEQGDSAMYLCASSLAGLAEGRGTQYFGPGTRLTVL.